This T cell receptor (beta chain) is from a study of shared clonotypes between healthy human individuals. Libraries were prepared by immunoSEQ multiplex PCR; TCRdb keeps only in-frame clonotypes and omits some of them. The data contain over 2 million clones, 90% to 95% of them seen just once; the ten biggest clones take up roughly 0.13%. Germline V gene data show CDR1 as MNHNY and CDR2 as SVGAGI (reference sequence). The CDR3 is 16 amino acids. V was shortened by 6 bases and J by 0 bases, with 17 bases between the two germline ends. On this clone: The antigen remains undetermined.

General study results and limits: Memory subsets had estimated richness that was generally smaller than that of naive subsets.

This TCR came from a man between 18 and 35 years old in good health. The rearrangement joins TRBV6-6 to TRBJ1-1, with no clear D. Source material: naive CD4+ T cells sorted from blood. Sample subset: CD45RA+ positively selected. The CDR3 region has the DNA TGTGCCAGCAGCCAACTGCGGGGAGCGGTGAACACTGAAGCTTTCTTT. Translating gives CASSQLRGAVNTEAFF.